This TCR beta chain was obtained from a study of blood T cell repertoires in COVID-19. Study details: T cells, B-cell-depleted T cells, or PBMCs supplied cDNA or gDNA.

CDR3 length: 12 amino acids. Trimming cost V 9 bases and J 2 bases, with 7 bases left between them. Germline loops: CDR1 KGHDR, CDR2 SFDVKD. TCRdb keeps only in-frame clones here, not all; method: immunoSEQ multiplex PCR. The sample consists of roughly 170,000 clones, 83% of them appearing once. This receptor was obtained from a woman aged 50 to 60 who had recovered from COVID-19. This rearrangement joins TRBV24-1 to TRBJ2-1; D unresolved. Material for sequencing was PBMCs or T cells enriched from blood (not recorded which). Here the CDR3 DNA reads TGTGCCACCGTATCCCCCTACAATGAGCAGTTCTTC. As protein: CATVSPYNEQFF.